Frequency places the clone carrying this T cell receptor beta chain as medium-sized. The target antigen is unknown. This sample was included in a study of cytomegalovirus exposure and HLA in healthy donors. The study's findings and limits: Later, an analysis found that common viral pathogens appeared to be linked with several of the most significant clusters.

Trimming at V came to 2 bases and at J to 1 base, leaving 2 bases not matched to a gene. Germline-derived CDR1 and CDR2 are SGHRS and YFSETQ. CDR3 length: 14 amino acids. The PCR contained 60 Vbeta and 13 Jbeta primers. Assay: immunoSEQ multiplex PCR; the TCRdb copy retains only in-frame clones and omits some. This repertoire includes approximately 43,000 clones. The sequence derives from a woman in her twenties or thirties in good health and CMV-seronegative. This chain uses TRBV5-1 with TRBJ1-1; TRBD1 matches 7 bases. The sample taken for sequencing was PBMCs. CDR3 nucleotides: TGCGCCAGCAGCTTCAGGACAGGGAACACTGAAGCTTTCTTT. It specifies CASSFRTGNTEAFF.